Listed below are T cell receptor beta chains from one sample, sequenced in a study of blood T cells in healthy people across ages. TCRdb redid the calling of the 5' RACE reads with MiXCR, one entry per CDR3 protein. Found here are about 1.7 million distinct CDR3 sequences, roughly 27% of them singletons; the top ten hold 7.7%. Sequenced sample: blood. All receptors derive from a woman aged 25 to 39 in good health. The CDR3 runs from the conserved cysteine through the conserved F or W. Only part of the rows carry a size: once, few, many, or a class if the clone is expanded.

>NA|18|TRBJ2-1|TRBV7-9
CASAGTSGISGAFGEQFF
>few|14|TRBJ2-3|TRBV4-3
CASSPGTSEDTQYF
>few|12|TRBJ1-1|TRBV2
CASTLSETEAFF
>few|14|NA|TRBV29-1
CSAAGQGLSNEQYF
>NA|17|TRBJ1-5|TRBV9
CASSAPLTGGGNQPQHF
>NA|14|TRBJ2-7|TRBV20-1
CSATERGPSYEQYF
>few|15|TRBJ2-5|TRBV5-6
CASSSGDRDYQTQYF
>many|14|TRBJ1-1|TRBV20-1
CSARDPRTNTEAFF
>NA|13|TRBJ2-7|TRBV18
CASSPGQGQEQYF
>few|13|TRBJ2-7|TRBV3-1
CASSHSGDYEQYF
>NA|12|TRBJ2-7|TRBV12-3/TRBV12-4
CAVRDRDHEQYF
>NA|15|TRBJ2-2|TRBV2
CASSVRAGVAGELFF
>NA|13|TRBJ1-2|TRBV5-1
CASKVGAPRGYTF
>NA|13|TRBJ2-3|TRBV10-3
CAITALARDTQYF
>many|12|TRBJ2-1|TRBV11-2
CASNLADNEQFF
>many|16|TRBJ2-5|TRBV20-1
CSAATSGGGWEETQYF
>NA|17|TRBJ2-5|TRBV3-1
CASSKSLSGRGQETQYF
>few|15|TRBJ2-5|TRBV7-6
CASSLGTGLAETQYF
>many|13|TRBJ2-7|TRBV6-5
CASSYSRQTEQYF
>few|17|TRBJ2-1|TRBV9
CASSTAPGISSYNEQFF
>NA|13|TRBJ2-7|TRBV15
CATSRETGSEQYF
>few|15|TRBJ1-1|TRBV6-5
CASSYGTLLNTEAFF
>NA|15|TRBJ1-2|TRBV7-9
CASSTLRGSNYGYTF
>NA|15|TRBJ2-5|TRBV4-1
CASSQASVPTETQYF
>many|15|TRBJ2-1|TRBV29-1
CSVETGTTPDNEQFF
>NA|13|TRBJ2-1|TRBV18
CASSPPAGNEQFF
>NA|16|TRBJ2-1|TRBV3-1
CASSPLGGRAYNEQFF
>few|14|TRBJ2-4|TRBV12-3/TRBV12-4
CASSHRQGRDIQYF
>NA|17|TRBJ2-5|TRBV7-2
CASSQTSYGTPQETQYF
>NA|13|TRBJ1-1|TRBV6-5
CASSYTGAAEAFF
>NA|16|TRBJ2-3|TRBV6-1
CASNRHAGGGTDTQYF
>NA|16|TRBJ1-2|TRBV7-2
CASSFTGAGGDYGYTF
>few|16|TRBJ2-3|TRBV5-1
CASSLTGAASTDTQYF
>NA|15|TRBJ2-3|TRBV2
CASSEKQRGSDTQYF
>NA|13|TRBJ2-3|TRBV18
CASSWDLADTQYF
>NA|14|TRBJ2-7|TRBV3-1
CASSYGTGWDEQYF
>NA|13|TRBJ2-5|TRBV29-1
CSADLRGGETQYF
>NA|16|TRBJ2-5|TRBV9
CASSDRGAGPQETQYF
>NA|16|TRBJ2-7|TRBV5-1
CASSSSLGPMTEPQYF
>NA|13|TRBJ2-3|TRBV20-1
CSPRGVPTDTQYF
>NA|14|TRBJ1-5|TRBV7-2
CASSLVAYNQPQHF
>many|15|TRBJ2-5|TRBV6-5
CASSLRGATYGTQYF
>many|12|TRBJ2-1|TRBV10-3
CAIKTENNEQFF
>NA|14|TRBJ2-7|TRBV20-1
CSARRSGRSYEQYF
>NA|14|TRBJ1-2|TRBV3-1
CASSQAEGRDGYTF
>few|14|TRBJ1-4|TRBV7-9
CATGHLSTNEKLFF
>few|12|TRBJ2-7|TRBV7-2
CASTSQLGEQYF
>many|12|TRBJ2-5|TRBV5-1
CASSSEGETQYF